The 8 T cell receptor beta chains given below trace back to one sample, sequenced in a study of cytotoxic CD8 clonotypes in ibrutinib-treated CLL. Clones were read by immunoSEQ multiplex PCR, and TCRdb kept only the in-frame ones, dropping some. The sample contains more than 110,000 clones, around 84% of which appear only once. This specimen consisted of PBMCs, obtained after 36 months of ibrutinib treatment. All receptors derive from a human donor with chronic lymphocytic leukemia.

The chain employs TRBV7-9 and TRBJ2-2; D is undetermined. V gave up 2 bases and J gave up 2 bases, with 9 bases separating them. This CDR3 is 15 amino acids long. Germline V gene sequence: CDR1 SEHNR, CDR2 FQNEAQ (reference sequence). In DNA, the CDR3 is TGTGCCAGCAGCTTATTAGGCCTTAACACCGGGGAGCTGTTTTTT. Encoded protein: CASSLLGLNTGELFF.

This chain connects TRBV6-1 to TRBJ2-1; 10 positions agree with TRBD2. The V and J ends lost 2 bases and 4 bases, in that order; junction bases with no gene match: 2. CDR1 is MNHNS, CDR2 SASEGT, per germline. This CDR3 is 15 amino acids long. Here the CDR3 reads CASSEMGLAYNEQFF. The CDR3 DNA follows: TGTGCCAGCAGTGAAATGGGACTAGCGTACAATGAGCAGTTCTTC.

This sequence joins TRBV5-1 and TRBJ2-1, with a weak D call TRBD2 (6 bases). Germline V gene data show CDR1 as SGHRS and CDR2 as YFSETQ. The CDR3 consists of 15 residues. The V and J ends lost 4 bases and 12 bases respectively, with 23 bases between them. The DNA of the CDR3 is TGCGCCAGCAGCGACCGGGACCCCAGTCTGGGAGGGCAGTTCTTC. Translated, it gives CASSDRDPSLGGQFF. Supplemented by reference TRBV5-1 and TRBJ2-1, the full variable domain reads KAGVTQTPRYLIKTRGQQVTLSCSPISGHRSVSWYQQTPGQGLQFLFEYFSETQRNKGNFPGRFSGRQFSNSRSEMNVSTLELGDSALYLCASSDRDPSLGGQFFGPGTRLTVL.

The sample holds one count of this clone. DNA for the CDR3: TGCGCCAGCAGTCTCCTCGGGACCTCCACTTCGCAGTACTTC. It is translated as CASSLLGTSTSQYF. The chain couples TRBV4-1 to TRBJ2-7, with D perhaps assigned TRBD1 or TRBD2 (5 bases each). V was shortened by 6 bases and J by 9 bases, with 21 bases between the two germline ends. Germline CDR1 reads MGHRA; CDR2 reads YSYEKL. This CDR3 region has 14 residues.

This rearrangement joins TRBV12-5 to TRBJ2-1, with TRBD2 as a possible D gene (5 bases). The germline V and J ends were trimmed by 0 bases and 10 bases, with 7 bases remaining between them. The CDR3 totals 12 residues. Germline values: CDR1 LGHNT, CDR2 FRNRAP. Here the CDR3 DNA reads TGTGCTAGTGGTTTGGTACTAGGGGAGCAGTTCTTC. Translated, it gives CASGLVLGEQFF. Using reference TRBV12-5 and TRBJ2-1 for the parts outside the CDR3, the full variable domain is DARVTQTPRHKVTEMGQEVTMRCQPILGHNTVFWYRQTMMQGLELLAYFRNRAPLDDSGMPKDRFSAEMPDATLATLKIQPSEPRDSAVYFCASGLVLGEQFFGPGTRLTVL.

The genes are TRBV6-1 and TRBJ2-7; maybe TRBD1 (5 bases). Looked up from germline, CDR1 is MNHNS and CDR2 is SASEGT. V lost 3 bases, J lost 12 bases, and 12 bases lay in between. The CDR3 has 11 residues. This chain's CDR3 is CASSENRSRYF. The CDR3 DNA follows: TGTGCCAGCAGTGAGAACAGGAGCAGGTACTTC.

As to this clone: One junction end does not reproduce the germline sequence, and a read error may be involved. The chain is built from TRBV15 and TRBJ2-7, with TRBD2 as a possible D gene (5 bases). Germline CDR1 reads LNHNV; CDR2 reads YYDKDF (reference sequence). There are 13 residues in the CDR3. This chain's CDR3 is CATSDYFNSHWGF. Written as DNA, the CDR3 is TGTGCCACCAGCGACTACTTCAACAGCCATTGGGGCTTC.

This clone has more than one count but fewer than ten. The chain links TRBV20-1 to TRBJ1-2; a weak D match, TRBD1 (6 bases). Trimming left V 0 bases short and J 12 bases short, with 11 bases between. Germline CDR1 reads DFQATT; CDR2 reads SNEGSKA (reference sequence). CDR3 length equals 11 residues. The CDR3 region is CSARDNGGDTF. Here the CDR3 DNA reads TGCAGTGCTAGAGATAATGGGGGCGACACCTTC.